Listed here are 22 T cell receptor beta chains from one sample, sequenced in a study of cytomegalovirus exposure and HLA in healthy donors. PCR amplification relied on 60 Vbeta primers (plus 13 Jbeta primers). Assay used: immunoSEQ multiplex PCR; TCRdb lists only in-frame clones, some missing. The table records fewer than 120,000 clones, about 80% of them present only once. The sample was PBMCs. All receptors derive from a man aged 30 to 45 in good health and CMV-seropositive.

To note about this clone: The missing conserved phenylalanine or tryptophan at the end of this CDR3 makes a read error likely. The rearrangement joins TRBV10-3 to TRBJ1-2; 7 positions match TRBD1. Germline loops: CDR1 ENHRY, CDR2 SYGVKD. Trimming removed 10 bases from V and 2 bases from J; junction bases left unmatched: 7. The CDR3 has 13 amino acids. CDR3 sequence (DNA): TGTGCCACCGAAGAACAGGGGAACTATGGCTACACCCTC. Protein product: CATEEQGNYGYTL.

The gene calls are TRBV19 and TRBJ1-2, with 7 bases fitting TRBD1. CDR1 is LNHDA and CDR2 is SQIVND in the germline V gene (reference sequence). The V gene end was trimmed by 1 base and the J gene end by 3 bases; junction bases not matched to a gene: 2. This CDR3 has 14 amino acids. The CDR3 spells CASSIVGTDYGYTF. The CDR3 DNA is TGTGCCAGTAGTATAGTCGGGACAGACTATGGCTACACCTTC.

The chain employs TRBV5-1 and TRBJ1-2; 7 nucleotides line up with TRBD1. The CDR3 has 15 amino acids. The junction had 9 bases not matched to a gene; V was cut back by 1 base and J by 6 bases. CDR1 is SGHRS and CDR2 is YFSETQ in the germline V gene. CDR3 protein: CASSLLTSGGDGYTF. CDR3 sequence (DNA): TGCGCCAGCAGCTTGCTAACCTCAGGGGGTGATGGCTACACCTTC.

This chain uses TRBV21-1 with TRBJ1-4; the table gives TRBD1 as D, unverified against the DNA. TRBV21-1 is recorded as a pseudogene. This CDR3 has 19 amino acids. The DNA for the CDR3 is TGTGCCAGCAGCAAAGGGGACAGGGCTTATAGGGGAACTAATGAAAAACTGTTTTTT. Amino acids: CASSKGDRAYRGTNEKLFF.

This chain connects TRBV4-1 to TRBJ1-3, with D hard to call. The germline CDR1 and CDR2 sequences are MGHRA and YSYEKL. This CDR3 has 15 residues. Trimming shortened V by 0 bases and J by 0 bases, and 6 bases separated the two germline ends. The CDR3, as DNA: TGCGCCAGCAGCCAAGAGGCAGACTCTGGAAACACCATATATTTT. It encodes CASSQEADSGNTIYF.

The chain links TRBV2 to TRBJ1-2; possible D gene TRBD1, 6 bases. The CDR3 length is 14 residues. Germline CDR1 and CDR2: SNHLY and FYNNEI. The V gene lost 5 bases and the J gene lost 6 bases, with 16 bases spanning the gap. The CDR3 region has the DNA TGTGCCAGCAGTCCTCGACAGGACTCCAATGGCTACACCTTC. This translates into CASSPRQDSNGYTF.

This clone came up a few times. The chain joins TRBV4-3 to TRBJ2-3, with 13 bases aligning to TRBD2. V trimming: 3 bases; J trimming: 2 bases; junction bases outside the gene matches: 11. The germline V gene has CDR1 LGHNA and CDR2 YSLEER. The CDR3 is made up of 19 amino acids. CDR3 bases: TGCGCCAGCAGCCACGCATATCCTGGACTAGCGGGGGACACAGATACGCAGTATTTT. Translation gives CASSHAYPGLAGDTDTQYF.

The chain carries TRBV7-9 and TRBJ2-3, with D maybe TRBD2 (5 bases). The CDR3 has 15 amino acids. V was pared by 5 bases and J by 0 bases, with 12 bases between. Germline V gives CDR1 SEHNR, CDR2 FQNEAQ (reference sequence). CDR3 DNA sequence: TGTGCCAGCAGCCGAGGGTTGACAAGCACAGATACGCAGTATTTT. Protein sequence: CASSRGLTSTDTQYF.

There are a few counts of this clone. The genes are TRBV28 and TRBJ2-1; maybe TRBD2 (6 bases). Germline V gives CDR1 MDHEN, CDR2 SYDVKM. The CDR3 contains 13 residues. V lost 6 bases to trimming and J lost 7 bases, with 13 bases between them. DNA for the CDR3: TGTGCCAGCAGACCTCGGGAGTTTAATGAGCAGTTCTTC. Protein: CASRPREFNEQFF. Looking up the rest from reference TRBV28 and TRBJ2-1 gives the full variable domain: DVKVTQSSRYLVKRTGEKVFLECVQDMDHENMFWYRQDPGLGLRLIYFSYDVKMKEKGDIPEGYSVSREKKERFSLILESASTNQTSMYLCASRPREFNEQFFGPGTRLTVL.

V is TRBV19 and J is TRBJ2-1; 9 nucleotides agree with TRBD2. The CDR3 spans 13 residues. The V segment lost 3 bases and the J segment 13 bases; nucleotides outside the gene matches: 7. Germline V gives CDR1 LNHDA, CDR2 SQIVND (reference sequence). The CDR3 sequence: CASSILAGPYQFF. Here the CDR3 DNA reads TGTGCCAGTAGTATTCTAGCGGGGCCCTATCAGTTCTTC.

This clone was observed a few times. V gene TRBV4-1 combines with J gene TRBJ1-1; no clear D gene. V lost 0 bases, J lost 6 bases, and 14 bases lay in between. The CDR3 extends over 15 amino acids. Germline V lookup: CDR1 MGHRA, CDR2 YSYEKL. The CDR3 sequence is CASSQEGSGRAEAFF. Written as DNA, the CDR3 is TGCGCCAGCAGCCAAGAAGGGTCTGGGAGGGCTGAAGCTTTCTTT.

This chain connects TRBV28 to TRBJ2-7; 7 bases are a match to TRBD2. Trimming at V came to 6 bases and at J to 4 bases, leaving 15 bases not matched to a gene. The germline gives CDR1 MDHEN, CDR2 SYDVKM. This CDR3 comprises 16 residues. The CDR3 here is CASRKSGGGLRYEQYF. The CDR3 region has the DNA TGTGCCAGCAGAAAATCGGGGGGAGGTCTCCGGTACGAGCAGTACTTC.

This clone is a singleton in its sample. The chain joins TRBV5-6 to TRBJ1-6; D not resolved. Germline CDR1 and CDR2: SGHDT and YYEEEE. Trimming stripped 0 bases from V and 8 bases from J, with 12 bases between. The CDR3 runs to 15 residues. CDR3 protein: CASSLAAGNDSPLHF. DNA of the CDR3: TGTGCCAGCAGCTTGGCAGCGGGGAATGATTCACCCCTCCACTTT.

This clone was seen more than once but under ten times. The chain recombines TRBV5-6 with TRBJ1-4; 9 positions match TRBD1. Trimming took 0 bases from V and 5 from J; bases not matched to a gene: 2. CDR3 length: 15 amino acids. In germline, CDR1 is SGHDT, CDR2 YYEEEE. CDR3: CASSLVGTGNEKLFF. For the CDR3, the DNA is TGTGCCAGCAGCTTGGTGGGGACAGGGAATGAAAAACTGTTTTTT.

The chain is built from TRBV5-4 and TRBJ1-1; D unresolved. Germline V gene sequence: CDR1 SGHNT, CDR2 YYREEE (reference sequence). CDR3 length equals 15 residues. Trimming shortened V by 3 bases and J by 0 bases, and 12 bases separated the two germline ends. The CDR3 sequence is CASSSPSVLNTEAFF. The DNA for the CDR3 is TGTGCCAGCAGCTCCCCCTCGGTTTTGAACACTGAAGCTTTCTTT.

The V gene is TRBV15, the J gene TRBJ1-1, with 7 nucleotides matching TRBD1. Germline CDR1 is LNHNV and CDR2 is YYDKDF (reference sequence). There are 16 residues in the CDR3. V lost 1 base to trimming and J lost 0 bases; unmatched junction nucleotides: 5. CDR3 in DNA: TGTGCCACCAGCAGAGCCAGGGGGGTGCTGAACACTGAAGCTTTCTTT. Protein product: CATSRARGVLNTEAFF.

This clone was found a few times. The V and J genes are TRBV5-6 and TRBJ1-2; D not resolved. The germline V gene has CDR1 SGHDT and CDR2 YYEEEE. Trimming took 4 bases from V and 3 from J, leaving 16 bases between them. There are 15 residues in the CDR3. The CDR3 loop reads CASSPPGSMDYGYTF. CDR3 coding DNA: TGTGCCAGCAGCCCCCCAGGAAGTATGGACTATGGCTACACCTTC.

Concerning this clone itself: The sample contains more than one DNA sequence encoding this CDR3. This rearrangement joins TRBV11-2 to TRBJ2-7; 12 nucleotides agree with TRBD1. CDR3 length equals 15 residues. With V trimmed by 2 bases and J by 4 bases, 3 bases remained unmatched. CDR1 is SGHAT, CDR2 FQNNGV, per germline. Written as DNA, the CDR3 is TGTGCCAGCAGCTTACCGGGACAGGGGGCGTACGAGCAGTACTTC. Its translation is CASSLPGQGAYEQYF.

This chain links TRBV14 with TRBJ2-1; D gene ambiguous. V was cut by 3 bases and J by 9 bases, with 15 bases left in between. CDR3 length equals 14 residues. CDR1 is SGHDN and CDR2 is FVKESK in the germline V gene. The CDR3 DNA reads as TGTGCCAGCAGCCACGGAGTTAGAGTTACTGAGCAGTTCTTC. Protein: CASSHGVRVTEQFF.

This clone was seen a handful of times. J is TRBJ2-1 and V is TRBV19; a possible D gene is TRBD2 (7 bases). V was cut by 8 bases and J by 8 bases, with 16 bases left in between. The CDR3 is 13 residues long. Germline loops: CDR1 LNHDA, CDR2 SQIVND (reference sequence). The CDR3, as DNA: TGTGCCAGTGGAAGGGGGGGGGCATATGAGCAGTTCTTC. Protein sequence: CASGRGGAYEQFF.

This clone was recorded a few times. Its ends do not fully match the called genes, so a read error is possible. The V call is TRBV6-1, the J call TRBJ2-4, with TRBD1 identical over 10 bases. The CDR3 length is 14 residues. CDR1 is MNHNS, CDR2 SASEGT, per germline. The CDR3 coding sequence is TGTGCCAGCAGTGAAGTCTTATGGTTGGGACAGGGGAACTTC. Amino acid sequence: CASSEVLWLGQGNF.

The CDR3 region has the DNA TGTGCCAGCAGCGAAGGCGCCGGGTCCTACAATGAGCAGTTCTTC. Encoded protein: CASSEGAGSYNEQFF. The V and J genes are TRBV25-1 and TRBJ2-1, with no clear D. This CDR3 comprises 15 residues. Per the germline V gene, CDR1 is MGHDK and CDR2 is SYGVNS. V lost 6 bases, J lost 1 base, and 13 bases lay in between.